This TCR beta chain was profiled in a study of lymphopenia after photon versus proton radiotherapy. This clone was counted a few times. What it binds is not known. There are 16 residues in the CDR3. CDR1 is SGHTA and CDR2 is FQGNSA in the germline V gene. Deletions cut 2 bases from V and 2 bases from J, with 12 bases between. Whole-study results and caveats: Larger post-nadir TCR diversity loss correlated inversely with survival in deceased patients. Authors raise, but do not show, better survival with proton therapy. After lymphocyte nadir, photon-treated repertoires showed oligoclonal expansion, especially CD8+ Temra. Under photons, naive T cells and diversity fell while effector/memory populations rose.

The assay was immunoSEQ multiplex PCR, and TCRdb's table has in-frame clones only and misses some. The data show about 40,000 clones, about four fifths seen once. V is TRBV7-2 and J is TRBJ2-2; D is possibly TRBD1 (6 bases). This clonotype was sampled from a woman aged 70-85 years with pancreatic cancer. The sample consisted of peripheral blood, taken from a patient treated with proton-based radiotherapy. Written as DNA, the CDR3 is TGTGCCAGCAGCTTATGGGGGCAGGGTAACACCGGGGAGCTGTTTTTT. The encoded protein is CASSLWGQGNTGELFF.